This TCR beta chain derives from a study of blood T cell repertoires in COVID-19. Study context: Both acute and convalescent COVID-19 samples were obtained from the United States, Italy and Spain. T cells, B-cell-depleted T cells, or PBMCs supplied cDNA or gDNA.

As originally analysed: Estimation of nucleated cell counts was performed using reference gene primer amplification. Sequencing used immunoSEQ multiplex PCR; TCRdb keeps in-frame clones, though not all of them. For V, J and clone size, that table is used; D and trimming come from the DNA. In the table there are approximately 140,000 clones, 80% to 90% of which are singletons. CDR3 length: 15 residues. The V and J ends lost 3 bases and 5 bases, in that order; junction bases with no gene match: 6. Germline V CDR1 and CDR2: KGHSH, LQKENI. The sample was peripheral blood. The chain joins TRBV18 to TRBJ2-5; 10 nucleotides match TRBD1. The TCR sequence derives from a man aged 55 to 69 with active or convalescent COVID-19. The CDR3 region is CASSPTGGVRETQYF. The CDR3 region has the DNA TGTGCCAGCTCACCGACAGGGGGCGTACGGGAGACCCAGTACTTC.